The present TCR beta chain was sequenced within a study of T cells in Graves' hyperthyroidism and ophthalmopathy. What was amplified from RNA transcripts were TCR beta CDR3 regions. During a first-round RT-PCR of the TCR CDR3, the HTBI primer set was used. TCRdb redid the calling of the multiplex PCR reads with MiXCR, one entry per CDR3 protein. The repertoire holds about 640,000 distinct CDR3 sequences, with roughly 20% as singletons. Trimming cost V 6 bases and J 1 base; bases outside gene matches: 10. Germline V gene sequence: CDR1 SGHTA, CDR2 FQGNSA. The CDR3 has 17 amino acids. Criteria for exclusion of patients were uncontrolled infection, other autoimmune disease, pregnancy or lactation. Study-level findings and limits: Most thyroid-expanded clonotypes above 0.001 were also found in blood.

For this clonotype: The antigen is not known.

The sample consisted of blood. The TCR originated in a man under 40 with Graves' ophthalmopathy. The chain employs TRBV7-2 and TRBJ2-5; 11 nucleotides align to TRBD1. The CDR3 loop reads CASRSRPGQGVQETQYF. DNA for the CDR3: TGTGCCAGCAGGAGTCGACCGGGACAGGGGGTCCAAGAGACCCAGTACTTC.